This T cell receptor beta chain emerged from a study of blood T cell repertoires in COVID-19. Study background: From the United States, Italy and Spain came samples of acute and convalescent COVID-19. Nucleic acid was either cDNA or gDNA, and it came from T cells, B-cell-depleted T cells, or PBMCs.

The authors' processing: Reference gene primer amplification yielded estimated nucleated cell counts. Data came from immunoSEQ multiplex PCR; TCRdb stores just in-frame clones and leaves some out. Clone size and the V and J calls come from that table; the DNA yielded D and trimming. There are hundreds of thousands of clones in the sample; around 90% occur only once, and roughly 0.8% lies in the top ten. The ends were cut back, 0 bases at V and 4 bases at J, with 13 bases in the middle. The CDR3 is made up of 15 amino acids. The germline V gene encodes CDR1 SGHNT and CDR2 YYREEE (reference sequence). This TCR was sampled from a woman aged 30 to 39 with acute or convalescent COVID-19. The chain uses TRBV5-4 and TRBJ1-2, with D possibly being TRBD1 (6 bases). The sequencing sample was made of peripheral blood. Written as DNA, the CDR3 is TGTGCCAGCAGCTTGGGGTCAGGGGTGGGCTATGGCTACACCTTC. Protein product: CASSLGSGVGYGYTF.